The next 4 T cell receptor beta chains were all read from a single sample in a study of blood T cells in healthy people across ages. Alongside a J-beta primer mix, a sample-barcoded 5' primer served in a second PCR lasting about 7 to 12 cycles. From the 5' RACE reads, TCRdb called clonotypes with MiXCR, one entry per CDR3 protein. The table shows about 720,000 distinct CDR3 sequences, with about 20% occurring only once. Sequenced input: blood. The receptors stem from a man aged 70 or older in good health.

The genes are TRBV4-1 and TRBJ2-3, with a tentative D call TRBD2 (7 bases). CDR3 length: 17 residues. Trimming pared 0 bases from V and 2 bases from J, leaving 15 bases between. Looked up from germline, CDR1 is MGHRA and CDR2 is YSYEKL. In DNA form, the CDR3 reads TGCGCCAGCAGCCAAGATAGGACGGGGGGCCTCACAGATACGCAGTATTTT. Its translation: CASSQDRTGGLTDTQYF.

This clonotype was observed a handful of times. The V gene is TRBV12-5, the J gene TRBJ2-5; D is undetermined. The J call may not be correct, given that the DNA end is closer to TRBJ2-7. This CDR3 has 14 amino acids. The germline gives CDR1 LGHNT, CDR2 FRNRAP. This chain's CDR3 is CASGPREDAYEQYF. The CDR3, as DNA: TGTGCTAGTGGTCCCAGAGAAGACGCCTACGAGCAGTACTTC.

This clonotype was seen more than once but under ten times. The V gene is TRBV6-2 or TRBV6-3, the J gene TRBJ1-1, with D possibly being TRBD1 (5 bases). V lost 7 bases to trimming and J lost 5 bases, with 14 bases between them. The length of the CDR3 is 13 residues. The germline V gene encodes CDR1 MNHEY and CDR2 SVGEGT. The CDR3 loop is CASKVRGRTEAFF. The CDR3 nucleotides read TGTGCCAGCAAAGTTCGGGGACGGACTGAAGCTTTCTTT.

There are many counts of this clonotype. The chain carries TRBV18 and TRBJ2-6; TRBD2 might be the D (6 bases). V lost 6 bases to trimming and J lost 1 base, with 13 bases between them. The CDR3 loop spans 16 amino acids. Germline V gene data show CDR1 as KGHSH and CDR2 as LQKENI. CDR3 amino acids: CASSPKGGSGANVLTF. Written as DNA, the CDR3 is TGTGCCAGCTCCCCTAAAGGAGGGTCTGGGGCCAACGTCCTGACTTTC.